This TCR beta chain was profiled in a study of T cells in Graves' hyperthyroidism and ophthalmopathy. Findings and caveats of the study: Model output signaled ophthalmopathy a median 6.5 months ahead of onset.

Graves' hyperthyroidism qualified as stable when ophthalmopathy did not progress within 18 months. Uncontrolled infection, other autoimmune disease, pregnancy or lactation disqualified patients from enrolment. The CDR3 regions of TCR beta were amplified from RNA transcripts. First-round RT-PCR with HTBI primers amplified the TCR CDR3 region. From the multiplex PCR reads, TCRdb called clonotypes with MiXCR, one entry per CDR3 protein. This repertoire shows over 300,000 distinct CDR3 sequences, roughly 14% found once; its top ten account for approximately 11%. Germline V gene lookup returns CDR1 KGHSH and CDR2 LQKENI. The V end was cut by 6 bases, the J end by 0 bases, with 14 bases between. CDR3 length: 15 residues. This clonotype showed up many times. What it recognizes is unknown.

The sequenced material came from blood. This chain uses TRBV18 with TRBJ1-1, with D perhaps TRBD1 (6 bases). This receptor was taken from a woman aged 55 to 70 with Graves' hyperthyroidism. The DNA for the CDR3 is TGTGCCAGCTCCCCAAGACAGGACGTGAACACTGAAGCTTTCTTT. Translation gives CASSPRQDVNTEAFF.